A single sample gave rise to the 8 T cell receptor beta chains below, sequenced in a study of cytomegalovirus exposure and HLA in healthy donors. Vbeta (60) and Jbeta (13) primers were used in the PCR. The table came from immunoSEQ multiplex PCR; TCRdb's copy has only in-frame clones and leaves some out. This table has under 150,000 clones, around 82% appearing once. Sequencing was done on a sample of PBMCs. The source is a boy aged 5 to 17 in good health and CMV-seronegative.

V gene TRBV5-6 combines with J gene TRBJ2-2; 7 positions match TRBD2. Per germline, CDR1 SGHDT and CDR2 YYEEEE. The J segment lost 4 bases and the V segment lost 1 base, leaving 7 bases of the junction unmatched. This CDR3 contains 16 residues. CDR3 in amino acids: CASSLWGLKFTGELFF. The CDR3 bases are TGTGCCAGCAGCTTGTGGGGACTAAAATTCACCGGGGAGCTGTTTTTT. The variable domain in full, with the rest retrieved from reference TRBV5-6 and TRBJ2-2, is DAGVTQSPTHLIKTRGQQVTLRCSPKSGHDTVSWYQQALGQGPQFIFQYYEEEERQRGNFPDRFSGHQFPNYSSELNVNALLLGDSALYLCASSLWGLKFTGELFFGEGSRLTVL.

The V gene is TRBV4-1, the J gene TRBJ2-5; 8 nucleotides agree with TRBD1. The CDR3 length is 16 residues. CDR1 and CDR2 (germline): MGHRA, YSYEKL. Trimming took 2 bases from V and 5 from J; bases not matched to a gene: 10. The CDR3: CASSQIGQGRGETQYF. The CDR3, as DNA: TGCGCCAGCAGCCAAATTGGACAGGGTCGTGGCGAGACCCAGTACTTC.

The CDR3 spells CASSLGAVNQPQHF. In nucleotides, the CDR3 is TGTGCCAGCAGTTTGGGGGCTGTTAATCAGCCCCAGCATTTT. The chain carries TRBV28 and TRBJ1-5; tentatively, D is TRBD1 (6 bases). Germline assignment: CDR1 MDHEN and CDR2 SYDVKM. V was cut by 3 bases and J by 4 bases, with 10 bases left in between. This CDR3 comprises 14 residues.

The chain carries TRBV19 and TRBJ1-2, with D perhaps TRBD1 (5 bases). Germline V gene sequence: CDR1 LNHDA, CDR2 SQIVND (reference sequence). Trimming shortened V by 5 bases and J by 1 base, and 8 bases separated the two germline ends. The length of the CDR3 is 13 residues. CDR3 protein: CASSRTNNYGYTF. The CDR3, as DNA: TGTGCCAGTAGTCGGACAAATAACTATGGCTACACCTTC. Variable domain in full (rest from reference TRBV19 and TRBJ1-2): DGGITQSPKYLFRKEGQNVTLSCEQNLNHDAMYWYRQDPGQGLRLIYYSQIVNDFQKGDIAEGYSVSREKKESFPLTVTSAQKNPTAFYLCASSRTNNYGYTFGSGTRLTVV.

V is TRBV5-6 and J is TRBJ2-2, with no clear D. CDR1 SGHDT and CDR2 YYEEEE come from the germline V gene. The CDR3 is made up of 13 amino acids. V was cut by 0 bases and J by 3 bases, with 3 bases left in between. CDR3 protein: CASSLAHTGELFF. In DNA, the CDR3 is TGTGCCAGCAGCTTGGCTCACACCGGGGAGCTGTTTTTT.

This chain uses TRBV4-3 with TRBJ2-2, with D possibly being TRBD1 (6 bases). Trimming left V 0 bases short and J 1 base short, with 12 bases between. The CDR3 covers 17 residues. Germline values: CDR1 LGHNA, CDR2 YSLEER. This CDR3 is CASSQDPQTGNTGELFF. The CDR3 DNA sequence: TGCGCCAGCAGCCAAGATCCTCAGACAGGGAACACCGGGGAGCTGTTTTTT.

V gene TRBV4-2 combines with J gene TRBJ2-1; D is uncertain. CDR1 is LGHNA and CDR2 is YNFKEQ in the germline V gene. The CDR3 sequence is 17 residues long. The V end lost 1 base, the J end lost 0 bases, and 13 bases lay between the germline ends. The CDR3 DNA is TGTGCCAGCAGCCAAGGAGGCGGTGGAAGCTCCTACAATGAGCAGTTCTTC. It codes for CASSQGGGGSSYNEQFF.

In DNA form, the CDR3 reads TGTGCCAATGAACTATACAATGAGCAGTTCTTC. Its protein is CANELYNEQFF. The V gene is TRBV6-5, the J gene TRBJ2-1; D is undetermined. The V end lost 10 bases, the J end lost 4 bases, and 8 bases lay between the germline ends. The CDR3 totals 11 residues. Germline V lookup: CDR1 MNHEY, CDR2 SVGAGI.